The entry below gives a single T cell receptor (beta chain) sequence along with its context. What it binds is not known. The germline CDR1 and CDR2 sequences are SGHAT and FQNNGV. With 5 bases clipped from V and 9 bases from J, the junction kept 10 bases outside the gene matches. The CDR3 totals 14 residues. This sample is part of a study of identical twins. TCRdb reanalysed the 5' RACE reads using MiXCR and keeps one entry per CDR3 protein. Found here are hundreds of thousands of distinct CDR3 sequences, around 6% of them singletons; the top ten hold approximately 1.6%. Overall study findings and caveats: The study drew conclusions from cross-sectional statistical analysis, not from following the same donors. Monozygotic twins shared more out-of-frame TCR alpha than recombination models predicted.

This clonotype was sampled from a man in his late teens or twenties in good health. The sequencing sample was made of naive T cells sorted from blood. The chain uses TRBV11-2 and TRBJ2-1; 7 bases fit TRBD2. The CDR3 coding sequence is TGTGCCAGCAGCCCCCCCCCGGGAGGACTTGAGCAGTTCTTC. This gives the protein CASSPPPGGLEQFF.